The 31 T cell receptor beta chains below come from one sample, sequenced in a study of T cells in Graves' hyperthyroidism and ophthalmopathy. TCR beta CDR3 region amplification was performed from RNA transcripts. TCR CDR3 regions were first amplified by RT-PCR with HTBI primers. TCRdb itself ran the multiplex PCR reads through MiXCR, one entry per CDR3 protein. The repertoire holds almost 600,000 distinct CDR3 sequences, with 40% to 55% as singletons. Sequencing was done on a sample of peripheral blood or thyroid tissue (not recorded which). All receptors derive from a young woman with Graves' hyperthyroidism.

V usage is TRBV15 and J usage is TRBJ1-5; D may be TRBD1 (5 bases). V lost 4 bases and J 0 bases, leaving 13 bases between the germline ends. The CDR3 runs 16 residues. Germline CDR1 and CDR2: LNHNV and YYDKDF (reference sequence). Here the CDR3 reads CATSIADNYSNQPQHF. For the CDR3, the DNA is TGTGCCACCAGCATTGCGGACAATTATAGCAATCAGCCCCAGCATTTT.

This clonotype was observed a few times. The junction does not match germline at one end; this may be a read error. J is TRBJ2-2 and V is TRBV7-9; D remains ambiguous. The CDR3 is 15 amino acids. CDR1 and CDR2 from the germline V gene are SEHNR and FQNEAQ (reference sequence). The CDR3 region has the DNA TGTGTCAGCAGCTTACGACATTTTAACACCGGGGAGCTGTTTTTT. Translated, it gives CVSSLRHFNTGELFF.

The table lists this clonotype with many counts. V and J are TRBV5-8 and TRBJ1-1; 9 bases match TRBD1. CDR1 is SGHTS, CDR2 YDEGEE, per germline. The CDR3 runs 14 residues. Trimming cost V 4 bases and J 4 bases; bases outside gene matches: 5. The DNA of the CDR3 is TGTGCCAGCAGCCTGGGACAGGGAATCACTGAAGCTTTCTTT. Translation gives CASSLGQGITEAFF.

CDR3 nucleotide sequence: TGTGCCAGCAGTCCCTTGGGGGGGGCTATCTCCGAGCAGTACTTC. This sequence encodes CASSPLGGAISEQYF. The rearrangement links TRBV6-4 to TRBJ2-7, with D maybe TRBD2 (7 bases). Germline loops: CDR1 MRHNA, CDR2 SNTAGT. This CDR3 spans 15 amino acids. V was trimmed by 5 bases and J by 6 bases, leaving 20 bases between them.

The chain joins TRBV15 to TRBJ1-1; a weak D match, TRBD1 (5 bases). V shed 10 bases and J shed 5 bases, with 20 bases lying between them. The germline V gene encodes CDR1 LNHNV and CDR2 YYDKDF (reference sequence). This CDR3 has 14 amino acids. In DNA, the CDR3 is TGTGCCAGCTGGGCCCGGGGGTCGTGGACTGAAGCTTTCTTT. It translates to CASWARGSWTEAFF.

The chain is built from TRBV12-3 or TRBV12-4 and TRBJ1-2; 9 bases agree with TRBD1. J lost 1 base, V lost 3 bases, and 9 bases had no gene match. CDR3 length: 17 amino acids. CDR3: CASSFWGGTGLNYGYTF. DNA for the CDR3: TGTGCCAGCAGTTTTTGGGGCGGGACAGGGCTTAACTATGGCTACACCTTC.

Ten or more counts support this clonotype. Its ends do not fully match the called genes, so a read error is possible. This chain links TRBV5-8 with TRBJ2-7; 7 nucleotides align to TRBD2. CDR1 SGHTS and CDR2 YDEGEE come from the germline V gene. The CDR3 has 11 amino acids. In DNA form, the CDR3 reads TGTGCCAGCAGCCCCCGGGAGGAGTCTGACTTC. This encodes CASSPREESDF.

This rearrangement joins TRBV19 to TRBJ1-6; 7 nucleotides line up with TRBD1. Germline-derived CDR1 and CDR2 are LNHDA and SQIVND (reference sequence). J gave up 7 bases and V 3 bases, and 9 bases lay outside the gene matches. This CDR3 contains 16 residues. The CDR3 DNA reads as TGTGCCAGTAGTATTCGGAGGACAGGTGGAAATTCACCCCTCCACTTT. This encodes CASSIRRTGGNSPLHF. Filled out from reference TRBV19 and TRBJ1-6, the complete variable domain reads DGGITQSPKYLFRKEGQNVTLSCEQNLNHDAMYWYRQDPGQGLRLIYYSQIVNDFQKGDIAEGYSVSREKKESFPLTVTSAQKNPTAFYLCASSIRRTGGNSPLHFGNGTRLTVT.

In DNA form, the CDR3 reads TGTGCCAGCAGCCCTGACACCGGGGAGCTGTTGGGGAACGAGCAGTACTTC. Translated: CASSPDTGELLGNEQYF. The J gene is TRBJ2-7, the V gene TRBV7-8, with a weak D call TRBD2 (5 bases). The germline V gene has CDR1 SGHVS and CDR2 FQNEAQ. Trimming pared 5 bases from V and 5 bases from J, leaving 25 bases between. The CDR3 has 17 residues.

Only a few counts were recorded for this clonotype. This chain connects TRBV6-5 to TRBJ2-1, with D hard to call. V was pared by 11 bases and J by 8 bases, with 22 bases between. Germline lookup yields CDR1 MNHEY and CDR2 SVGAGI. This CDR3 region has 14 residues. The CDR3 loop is CASRLELEWDEQFF. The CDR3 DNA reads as TGTGCCTCCCGTTTGGAGCTCGAGTGGGATGAGCAGTTCTTC.

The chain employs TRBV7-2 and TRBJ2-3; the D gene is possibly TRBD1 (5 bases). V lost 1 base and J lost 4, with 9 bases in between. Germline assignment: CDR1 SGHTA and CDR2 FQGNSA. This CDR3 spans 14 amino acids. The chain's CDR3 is CASSLEGVADTQYF. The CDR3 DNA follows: TGTGCCAGCAGCTTAGAAGGGGTTGCAGATACGCAGTATTTT.

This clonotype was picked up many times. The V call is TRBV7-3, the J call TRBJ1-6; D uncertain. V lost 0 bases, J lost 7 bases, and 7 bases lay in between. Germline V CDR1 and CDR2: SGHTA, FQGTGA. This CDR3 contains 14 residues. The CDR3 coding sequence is TGTGCCAGCAGCTTAACTCCTCCCAATTCACCCCTCCACTTT. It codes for CASSLTPPNSPLHF. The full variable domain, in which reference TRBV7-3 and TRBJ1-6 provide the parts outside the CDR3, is GAGVSQTPSNKVTEKGKYVELRCDPISGHTALYWYRQSLGQGPEFLIYFQGTGAADDSGLPNDRFFAVRPEGSVSTLKIQRTERGDSAVYLCASSLTPPNSPLHFGNGTRLTVT.

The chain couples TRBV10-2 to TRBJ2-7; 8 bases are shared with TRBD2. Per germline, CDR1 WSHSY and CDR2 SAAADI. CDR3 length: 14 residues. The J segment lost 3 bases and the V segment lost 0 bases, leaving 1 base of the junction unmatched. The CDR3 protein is CASSESSGVYEQYF. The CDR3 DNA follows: TGCGCCAGCAGTGAGTCTAGCGGGGTCTACGAGCAGTACTTC.

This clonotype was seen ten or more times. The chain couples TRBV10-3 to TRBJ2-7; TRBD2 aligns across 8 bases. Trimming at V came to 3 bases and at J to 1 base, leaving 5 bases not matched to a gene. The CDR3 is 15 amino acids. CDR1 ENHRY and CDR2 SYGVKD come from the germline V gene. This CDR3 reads CAISESAGESYEQYF. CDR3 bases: TGTGCCATCAGTGAATCAGCGGGAGAATCCTACGAGCAGTACTTC.

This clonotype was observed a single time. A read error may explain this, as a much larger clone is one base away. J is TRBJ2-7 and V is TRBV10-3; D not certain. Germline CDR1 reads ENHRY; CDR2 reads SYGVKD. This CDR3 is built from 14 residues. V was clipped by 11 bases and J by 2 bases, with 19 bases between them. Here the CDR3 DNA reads TGTGCCGGCTCACCACCTTCAGGAACCTACGAGCAGTACTTC. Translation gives CAGSPPSGTYEQYF.

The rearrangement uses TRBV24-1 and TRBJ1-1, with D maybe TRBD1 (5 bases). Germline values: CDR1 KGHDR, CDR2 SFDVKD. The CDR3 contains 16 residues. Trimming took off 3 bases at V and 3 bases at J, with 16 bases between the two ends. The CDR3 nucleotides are TGTGCCACCAGTGATCGACCGGGGGGACGAGACACTGAAGCTTTCTTT. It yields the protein CATSDRPGGRDTEAFF.

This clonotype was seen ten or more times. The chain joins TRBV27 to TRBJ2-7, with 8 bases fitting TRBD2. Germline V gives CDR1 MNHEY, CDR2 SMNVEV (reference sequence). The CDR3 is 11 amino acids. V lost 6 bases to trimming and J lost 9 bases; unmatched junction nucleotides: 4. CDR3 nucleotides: TGTGCCAGCAGAATAGCGGGATGGCAGTACTTC. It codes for CASRIAGWQYF.

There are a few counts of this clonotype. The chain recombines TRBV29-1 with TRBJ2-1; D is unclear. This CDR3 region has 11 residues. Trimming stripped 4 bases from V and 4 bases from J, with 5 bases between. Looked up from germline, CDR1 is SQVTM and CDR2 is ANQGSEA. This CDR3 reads CSVVGYNEQFF. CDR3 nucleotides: TGCAGCGTTGTCGGGTACAATGAGCAGTTCTTC.

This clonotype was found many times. The CDR3 region has the DNA TGTGCCAGCAGCTTTGTAGGGGGCGAGCAGTACTTC. Its translation: CASSFVGGEQYF. The chain carries TRBV7-3 and TRBJ2-7, with a weak D call TRBD1 (6 bases). The CDR3 totals 12 residues. Germline CDR1 reads SGHTA; CDR2 reads FQGTGA. The V and J ends lost 3 bases and 6 bases respectively, with 9 bases between them.

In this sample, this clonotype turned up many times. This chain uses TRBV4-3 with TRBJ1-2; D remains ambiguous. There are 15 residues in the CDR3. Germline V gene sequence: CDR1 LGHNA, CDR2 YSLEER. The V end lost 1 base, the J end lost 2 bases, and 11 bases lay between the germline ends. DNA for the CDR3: TGCGCCAGCAGCCAAGGTTCGAACACCAACTATGGCTACACCTTC. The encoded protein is CASSQGSNTNYGYTF.

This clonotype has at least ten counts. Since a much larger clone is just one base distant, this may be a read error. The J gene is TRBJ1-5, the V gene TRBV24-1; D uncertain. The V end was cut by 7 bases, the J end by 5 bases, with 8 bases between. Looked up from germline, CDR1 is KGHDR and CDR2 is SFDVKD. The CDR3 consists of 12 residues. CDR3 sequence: CATRGEDQPQHF. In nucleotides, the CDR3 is TGTGCCACCAGGGGAGAGGATCAGCCCCAGCATTTT.

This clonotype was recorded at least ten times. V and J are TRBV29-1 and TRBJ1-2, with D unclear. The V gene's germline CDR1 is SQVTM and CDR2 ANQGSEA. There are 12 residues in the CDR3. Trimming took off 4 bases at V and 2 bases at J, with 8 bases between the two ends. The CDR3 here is CSVVTENYGYTF. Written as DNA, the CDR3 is TGCAGCGTTGTAACGGAGAACTATGGCTACACCTTC.

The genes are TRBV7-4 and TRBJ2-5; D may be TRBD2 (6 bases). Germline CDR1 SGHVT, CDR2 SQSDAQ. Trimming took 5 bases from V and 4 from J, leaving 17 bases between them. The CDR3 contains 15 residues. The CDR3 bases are TGTGCCAGCAGCCCCGGGACTGGCCGGGCAGAGACCCAGTACTTC. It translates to CASSPGTGRAETQYF.

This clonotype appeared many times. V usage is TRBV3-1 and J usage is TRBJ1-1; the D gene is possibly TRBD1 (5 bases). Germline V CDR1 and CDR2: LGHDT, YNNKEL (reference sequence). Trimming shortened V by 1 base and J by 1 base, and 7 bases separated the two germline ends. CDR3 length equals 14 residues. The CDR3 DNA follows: TGTGCCAGCAGCCAAGCGGGGGGGAACACTGAAGCTTTCTTT. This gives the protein CASSQAGGNTEAFF.

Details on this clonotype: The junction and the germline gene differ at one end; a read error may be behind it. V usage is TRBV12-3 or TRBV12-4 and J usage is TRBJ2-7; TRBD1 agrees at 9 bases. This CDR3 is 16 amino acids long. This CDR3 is CASGLAFGQGPNEQCF. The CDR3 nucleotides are TGTGCTAGTGGTTTGGCGTTCGGACAGGGGCCCAACGAGCAGTGCTTC.

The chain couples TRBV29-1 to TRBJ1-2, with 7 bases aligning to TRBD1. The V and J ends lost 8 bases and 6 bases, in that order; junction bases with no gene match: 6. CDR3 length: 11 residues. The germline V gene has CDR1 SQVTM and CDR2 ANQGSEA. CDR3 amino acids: CSLTGTDGYTF. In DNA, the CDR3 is TGCAGCTTGACCGGGACAGATGGCTACACCTTC.

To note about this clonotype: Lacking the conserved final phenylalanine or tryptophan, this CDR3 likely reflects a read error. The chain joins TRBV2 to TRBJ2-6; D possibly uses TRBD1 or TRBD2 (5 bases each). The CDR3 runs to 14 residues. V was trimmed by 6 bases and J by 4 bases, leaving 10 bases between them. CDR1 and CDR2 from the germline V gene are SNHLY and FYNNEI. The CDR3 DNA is TGTGCCAGCAGCGAGGGGTACGGGGCCAACGTCCTGACTTCC. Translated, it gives CASSEGYGANVLTS.

CDR3 bases: TGCAGCGCTCAAGAAAAGAACACTGAAGCTTTCTTT. Encoded protein: CSAQEKNTEAFF. The J gene is TRBJ1-1, the V gene TRBV29-1; no clear D gene. V gave up 7 bases and J gave up 1 base, with 10 bases separating them. This CDR3 region has 12 residues. CDR1 is SQVTM, CDR2 ANQGSEA, per germline.

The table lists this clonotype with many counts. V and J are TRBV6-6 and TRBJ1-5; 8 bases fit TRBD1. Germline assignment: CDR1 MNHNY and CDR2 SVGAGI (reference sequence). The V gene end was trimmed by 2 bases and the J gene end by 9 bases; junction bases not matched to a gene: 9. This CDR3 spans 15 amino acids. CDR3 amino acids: CASSYLGQGERPQHF. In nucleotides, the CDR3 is TGTGCCAGCAGTTACCTCGGACAGGGCGAGCGGCCCCAGCATTTT.

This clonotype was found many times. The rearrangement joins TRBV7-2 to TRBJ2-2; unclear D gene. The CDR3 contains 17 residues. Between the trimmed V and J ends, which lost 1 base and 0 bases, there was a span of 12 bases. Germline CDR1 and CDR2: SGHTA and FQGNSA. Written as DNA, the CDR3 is TGTGCCAGCAGCTTAGTCGTCGACAACCCGAACACCGGGGAGCTGTTTTTT. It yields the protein CASSLVVDNPNTGELFF.

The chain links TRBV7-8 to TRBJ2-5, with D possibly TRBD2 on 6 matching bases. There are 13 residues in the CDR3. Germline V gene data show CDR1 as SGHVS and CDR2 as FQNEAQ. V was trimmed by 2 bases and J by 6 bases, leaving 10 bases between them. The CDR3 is CASSLYGGKTQYF. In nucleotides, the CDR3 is TGTGCCAGCAGCTTATACGGGGGAAAGACCCAGTACTTC.